This TCR beta chain derives from a study of blood T cell repertoires in COVID-19. Whole-study context: The United States, Italy and Spain provided the acute and convalescent COVID-19 samples. PBMCs, B-cell-depleted T cells, or T cells were the source of the cDNA or gDNA that made up the material.

CDR1 is SNHLY and CDR2 is FYNNEI in the germline V gene. The CDR3 spans 17 residues. J was trimmed by 5 bases and V by 5 bases; bases with no gene match: 14. In the original processing: Estimates of nucleated cell counts were drawn from the amplification of reference gene primers. TCRdb keeps only in-frame clones here, not all; method: immunoSEQ multiplex PCR. V and J calls and clone size are copied from that table; D and trimming were computed from the DNA. The table lists 85,000 to 90,000 clones, around 80% of them singletons. The sequence was collected from an elderly woman with active or convalescent COVID-19. The sequenced sample consisted of peripheral blood. The genes are TRBV2 and TRBJ1-1; 10 bases line up with TRBD1. The CDR3 bases are TGTGCCAGCAGTACCCCCGACAGGGGGCGAGGAGGGACTGAAGCTTTCTTT. Translation: CASSTPDRGRGGTEAFF.